This paragraph covers one T cell receptor beta chain sequence. Its antigen is undetermined. Flow cytometry had shown expanded CD8+CD57+ cells in the patients chosen for sequencing. No therapy had been given to the patients at the time of blood sampling. It was genomic DNA that served as the template for profiling TCR beta VDJ and CDR3. MiXCR, run by TCRdb on the reads, gives a single entry per CDR3 protein. There are 400,000 to 600,000 distinct CDR3 sequences in the sample; about a third occur only once, and less than 0.85% lies in the top ten. This sample was taken from a study of CD8+CD57+ T cells in acquired aplastic anemia. Overall study context: Each DNA sample taken from sorted CD4+ and CD8+ cells came to around 2.9 ug on average. Whole-study results and caveats: Controls and patients did not differ significantly in CD8+ Simpson's diversity.

Germline CDR1 reads LNHDA; CDR2 reads SQIVND (reference sequence). V lost 3 bases and J lost 7, with 28 bases in between. The CDR3 extends over 19 amino acids. The sample comprised sorted CD4+, CD8+, or CD8+CD57+ T cells (not recorded which) from PBMCs. This rearrangement joins TRBV19 to TRBJ1-5, with a weak D call TRBD1 (6 bases). This receptor was identified in a human donor with aplastic anemia. The CDR3 sequence is CASSIPRGSTQGGGQPQHF. CDR3 nucleotides: TGTGCCAGTAGTATTCCAAGGGGGTCAACACAGGGAGGGGGGCAGCCCCAGCATTTT. Complete variable domain (other parts from reference TRBV19 and TRBJ1-5): DGGITQSPKYLFRKEGQNVTLSCEQNLNHDAMYWYRQDPGQGLRLIYYSQIVNDFQKGDIAEGYSVSREKKESFPLTVTSAQKNPTAFYLCASSIPRGSTQGGGQPQHFGDGTRLSIL.